This T cell receptor (beta chain) was observed in a study of blood T cell repertoires in COVID-19. Study background: Researchers got acute and convalescent COVID-19 samples from the United States, Italy and Spain. From T cells, B-cell-depleted T cells, or PBMCs came the material, which was cDNA or gDNA.

This clone was recorded a few times. Original analysis: Estimates of nucleated cell counts were drawn from the amplification of reference gene primers. Here immunoSEQ multiplex PCR was the method, and the copy in TCRdb shows in-frame clones only, minus some. V and J calls and clone size follow that table, whereas D and trimming were derived from the DNA. The table records fewer than 85,000 clones, around three quarters of them present only once. With 6 bases removed from V and 7 bases from J, the gap between germline ends came to 16 bases. Germline-derived CDR1 and CDR2 are KGHSH and LQKENI. The CDR3 length is 14 residues.

Sequencing was carried out using peripheral blood. This receptor was obtained from a woman of 80 years or more with active or convalescent COVID-19. The rearrangement uses TRBV18 and TRBJ2-1, with D maybe TRBD1 (6 bases). The DNA of the CDR3 is TGTGCCAGCTCCCAGGGGCCTCCTTGGAATGAGCAGTTCTTC. Amino acids: CASSQGPPWNEQFF.